Listed below are T cell receptor beta chains from one sample, sequenced in a study of cytomegalovirus exposure and HLA in healthy donors. Clones were read by immunoSEQ multiplex PCR, and TCRdb kept only the in-frame ones, dropping some. Among under 70,000 clones listed, around 77% were seen once. Sequenced material: PBMCs. All receptors derive from a male donor in good health and CMV-seropositive. Both conserved end residues are part of each CDR3. D genes are given only for firm matches. Rows may omit the clone size; those that give it use once, few, many or a size class.

V gene	clone size	D gene	CDR3 length	J gene	CDR3 protein	CDR3 DNA
TRBV19	-	-	14	TRBJ1-4	CASRDGATNEKLFF	TGTGCCAGTAGGGACGGGGCAACTAATGAAAAACTGTTTTTT
TRBV16	-	-	14	TRBJ1-1	CASSLDRSNTEAFF	TGTGCCAGCAGCCTGGACAGATCGAACACTGAAGCTTTCTTT
TRBV7-9	-	TRBD2	15	TRBJ2-7	CASSLLAGRSLEQYF	TGTGCCAGCAGCTTATTAGCGGGACGGAGTTTGGAGCAGTACTTC
TRBV6-5	once	TRBD1	14	TRBJ1-5	CASSTIDRDQPQHF	TGTGCCAGCAGTACGATCGACAGGGATCAGCCCCAGCATTTT
TRBV2	-	TRBD2	18	TRBJ2-3	CASSGPGLAGGPTDTQYF	TGTGCCAGCAGTGGGCCGGGACTAGCGGGGGGCCCCACAGATACGCAGTATTTT
TRBV4-2	-	TRBD2	15	TRBJ2-7	CASSQDAGGTYEQYF	TGTGCCAGCAGCCAAGACGCGGGGGGGACCTACGAGCAGTACTTC
TRBV7-7	-	TRBD1	16	TRBJ2-1	CASSMGFGTGVDEQFF	TGTGCTAGCAGCATGGGATTCGGGACAGGGGTTGATGAGCAGTTCTTC
TRBV4-3	-	-	16	TRBJ2-3	CASSQDPADSTDTQYF	TGCGCCAGCAGCCAAGACCCAGCGGATAGCACAGATACGCAGTATTTT
TRBV5-5	-	-	16	TRBJ1-6	CASSLLPSSYNSPLHF	TGTGCCAGCAGCTTGCTCCCCAGCTCCTATAATTCACCCCTCCACTTT
TRBV18	-	-	14	TRBJ2-1	CASSPGTLGNEQFF	TGTGCCAGCTCACCCGGGACATTGGGCAATGAGCAGTTCTTC
TRBV5-1	-	-	16	TRBJ1-1	CASSLDGGTIGTEAFF	TGCGCCAGCAGCTTGGATGGAGGGACCATCGGTACTGAAGCTTTCTTT
TRBV7-9	-	-	15	TRBJ1-4	CASSSRDGKNEKLFF	TGTGCCAGCAGCTCGCGGGACGGGAAAAATGAAAAACTGTTTTTT
TRBV13	-	-	14	TRBJ1-4	CASSFLGQTEKLFF	TGTGCCAGCAGCTTCCTGGGCCAGACTGAAAAACTGTTTTTT
TRBV25-1	-	-	13	TRBJ1-2	CASRKGSGGGYTF	TGTGCCAGCAGGAAGGGGTCGGGGGGTGGCTACACCTTC
TRBV19	-	TRBD1	18	TRBJ1-5	CASSYQFARTGGNQPQHF	TGTGCCAGTAGTTATCAATTCGCCCGGACAGGGGGCAATCAGCCCCAGCATTTT
TRBV5-4	-	TRBD2	16	TRBJ2-5	CASSLVRGGVGETQYF	TGTGCCAGCAGCTTGGTCCGGGGGGGAGTTGGAGAGACCCAGTACTTC
TRBV9	-	-	15	TRBJ2-2	CASSPRRWGTGELFF	TGTGCCAGCAGCCCCCGGAGGTGGGGTACCGGGGAGCTGTTTTTT
TRBV5-1	-	TRBD1	14	TRBJ1-2	CASSLTGQGYGYTF	TGCGCCAGCAGCTTGACGGGACAGGGATATGGCTACACCTTC
TRBV15	-	-	16	TRBJ1-5	CATSRDKGRVEQPQHF	TGTGCCACCAGCAGAGATAAGGGCAGGGTGGAGCAGCCCCAGCATTTT
TRBV4-3	-	-	15	TRBJ2-5	CASSQDNSLRETQYF	TGCGCCAGCAGCCAAGATAATAGTCTTCGGGAGACCCAGTACTTC
TRBV9	-	-	15	TRBJ2-1	CASSPVATTLGEQFF	TGTGCCAGCAGCCCCGTGGCTACGACTCTGGGTGAGCAGTTCTTC
TRBV7-2	few	TRBD2	13	TRBJ2-3	CGTSGGLTDTQYF	TGTGGGACTAGCGGGGGCCTCACAGATACGCAGTATTTT
TRBV27	-	TRBD1	16	TRBJ1-1	CASSSPGGTGYAEAFF	TGTGCCAGCTCGTCTCCCGGAGGGACAGGGTATGCTGAAGCTTTCTTT
TRBV5-6	-	TRBD1	16	TRBJ1-3	CASSLDRGLSGNTIYF	TGTGCCAGCAGCTTGGACAGGGGCCTCTCTGGAAACACCATATATTTT
TRBV11-2	-	TRBD1	15	TRBJ2-7	CASSLVGQGYYEQYF	TGTGCCAGCAGCTTAGTAGGACAGGGCTACTACGAGCAGTACTTC
TRBV5-1	-	TRBD1	16	TRBJ2-3	CASSERPGQGADTQYF	TGCGCCAGCAGCGAAAGACCGGGACAGGGGGCAGATACGCAGTATTTT
TRBV18	-	TRBD1	14	TRBJ1-2	CASSPTGKRDGYTF	TGTGCCAGCTCACCGACAGGGAAAAGGGATGGCTACACCTTC
TRBV21-1	-	-	15	TRBJ1-5	CASSKARGKDQPQHF	TGTGCCAGCAGCAAAGCCAGGGGCAAGGATCAGCCCCAGCATTTT
TRBV6-4	few	-	13	TRBJ1-2	CASSDSGRVGYTF	TGTGCCAGCAGTGACTCTGGCAGGGTAGGCTACACCTTC
TRBV18	-	-	14	TRBJ1-1	CASSPRGENTEAFF	TGTGCCAGCTCACCTCGGGGGGAAAACACTGAAGCTTTCTTT
TRBV9	-	TRBD2	16	TRBJ2-5	CASSVTSSGGAETQYF	TGTGCCAGCAGCGTAACCTCTAGCGGGGGGGCCGAGACCCAGTACTTC
TRBV30	-	-	12	TRBJ2-3	CAWSGGRQPDYF	TGTGCCTGGAGTGGGGGCCGGCAACCCGACTATTTT
TRBV27	-	TRBD1	13	TRBJ2-1	CASSSTGQLTKFF	TGTGCCAGCAGTTCGACGGGACAGTTAACAAAGTTCTTC
TRBV4-3	-	-	17	TRBJ1-5	CASSQDFAGPVAQPQHF	TGCGCCAGCAGCCAAGATTTCGCGGGCCCAGTGGCTCAGCCCCAGCATTTT
TRBV4-3	-	TRBD2	16	TRBJ2-5	CASSRSLTSGEETQYF	TGCGCCAGCAGCCGCTCCTTGACTAGCGGGGAGGAGACCCAGTACTTC
TRBV5-4	-	-	14	TRBJ2-5	CASSGGAVQETQYF	TGTGCCAGCAGCGGCGGAGCGGTCCAAGAGACCCAGTACTTC
TRBV7-3	-	-	18	TRBJ2-6	CASSWGPGSDSGANVLTF	TGTGCCAGCAGCTGGGGCCCAGGGTCAGACTCTGGGGCCAACGTCCTGACTTTC
TRBV7-2	-	-	15	TRBJ1-2	CASSHRQIANYGYTF	TGTGCCAGCAGCCACCGACAGATAGCTAACTATGGCTACACCTTC
TRBV28	-	-	13	TRBJ1-5	CASSDRQNQPQHF	TGTGCCAGCAGTGACAGACAGAATCAGCCCCAGCATTTT
TRBV19	once	TRBD1	14	TRBJ2-7	CASSIPGQGDEQYF	TGTGCCAGTAGTATCCCGGGACAGGGCGACGAGCAGTACTTC
TRBV27	-	-	17	TRBJ2-2	CASSFDPVDSDGGELFF	TGTGCCAGCAGTTTCGACCCCGTTGACAGCGACGGGGGGGAGCTGTTTTTT
TRBV7-2	once	TRBD1	15	TRBJ1-1	CASSRDSFWNTEAFF	TGTGCCAGCAGCCGGGACAGCTTTTGGAACACTGAAGCTTTCTTT
TRBV7-2	-	-	14	TRBJ1-3	CASSLNGPVDTIYF	TGTGCCAGCAGCTTAAATGGGCCGGTGGACACCATATATTTT